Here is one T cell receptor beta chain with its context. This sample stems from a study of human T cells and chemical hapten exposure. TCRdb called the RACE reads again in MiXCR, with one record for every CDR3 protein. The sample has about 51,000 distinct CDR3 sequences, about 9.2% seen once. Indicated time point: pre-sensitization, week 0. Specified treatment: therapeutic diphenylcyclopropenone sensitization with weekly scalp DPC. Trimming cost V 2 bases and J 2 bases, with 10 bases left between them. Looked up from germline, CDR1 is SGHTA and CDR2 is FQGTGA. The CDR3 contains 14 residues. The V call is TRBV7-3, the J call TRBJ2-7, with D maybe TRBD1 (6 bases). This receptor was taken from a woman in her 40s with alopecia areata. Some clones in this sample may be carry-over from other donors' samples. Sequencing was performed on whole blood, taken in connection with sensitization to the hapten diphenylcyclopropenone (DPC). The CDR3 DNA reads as TGTGCCAGCAGCTTATCGGGACAACCCTACGAGCAGTACTTC. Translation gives CASSLSGQPYEQYF.